The clone carrying this T cell receptor beta chain showed up just a few times. These data are taken from a study of patients and donors after allogeneic stem cell transplantation. TCRdb reprocessed the RT-PCR reads with MiXCR, giving one entry per CDR3 protein. The data hold about a million distinct CDR3 sequences, with under 20% observed a single time. V dropped 1 base and J dropped 8 bases, with 12 bases sitting between them. CDR3 length: 14 amino acids. Germline values: CDR1 SGHTA, CDR2 FQGNSA. The sample taken for sequencing was blood, either unsorted or a sorted T cell fraction (not recorded which). The TCR sequence derives from a human donor who was either an allogeneic HSCT recipient or a stem cell or donor lymphocyte infusion donor (not recorded which). It is not recorded whose cells these are; they may come from a transplant donor. J is TRBJ2-1 and V is TRBV7-2; possibly TRBD2 for D (5 bases). In nucleotides, the CDR3 is TGTGCCAGCAGCTTAGGAGGGATCAGCGATGAGCAGTTCTTC. Encoded protein: CASSLGGISDEQFF.